A single sample gave rise to the 16 T cell receptor beta chains below, sequenced in a study of immune evolution from preneoplasia to lung adenocarcinoma. The assay was immunoSEQ multiplex PCR, and TCRdb's table has in-frame clones only and misses some. This sample yields approximately 4,900 clones, of which about 79% are seen a single time; more than 25% belongs to the top ten. Sequencing input: FFPE normal lung tissue adjacent to the tumor. These receptors were obtained from a person in their sixties or seventies with lung adenocarcinoma.

The chain carries TRBV6-6 and TRBJ1-2; D is possibly TRBD1 (6 bases). V was trimmed by 4 bases and J by 11 bases, leaving 20 bases between them. Germline CDR1 is MNHNY and CDR2 is SVGAGI (reference sequence). The CDR3 loop spans 14 amino acids. CDR3 residues: CASSSQMTGLGYTF. Written as DNA, the CDR3 is TGTGCCAGCAGTTCCCAAATGACAGGTTTGGGATACACCTTC.

This sequence joins TRBV28 and TRBJ2-7; unclear D gene. Germline assignment: CDR1 MDHEN and CDR2 SYDVKM. Trimming pared 7 bases from V and 5 bases from J, leaving 18 bases between. CDR3 size: 14 residues. CDR3 sequence (DNA): TGTGCCAGCAACCGGGTCAGCAGCAGCGACGAGCAGTACTTC. It translates to CASNRVSSSDEQYF.

The chain carries TRBV2 and TRBJ2-7; D not certain. The CDR3 has 13 residues. The V end was cut by 2 bases, the J end by 6 bases, with 11 bases between. Germline lookup yields CDR1 SNHLY and CDR2 FYNNEI. The DNA for the CDR3 is TGTGCCAGCAGTGAAAGGAAGTCCAGCGAGCAGTACTTC. This gives the protein CASSERKSSEQYF.

This clone was seen once. V gene TRBV27 combines with J gene TRBJ1-6; D unclear. The length of the CDR3 is 15 residues. Trimming removed 5 bases at V and 14 bases at J, with 22 bases between. CDR1 is MNHEY and CDR2 is SMNVEV in the germline V gene (reference sequence). The chain's CDR3 is CASSLNGWSDLALHF. The CDR3 DNA reads as TGTGCCAGCAGTCTAAACGGGTGGTCGGATCTAGCCCTCCACTTT.

The chain uses TRBV9 and TRBJ2-3; D is undetermined. Trimming shortened V by 2 bases and J by 5 bases, and 15 bases separated the two germline ends. The germline V gene encodes CDR1 SGDLS and CDR2 YYNGEE. The CDR3 loop spans 15 amino acids. CDR3 in amino acids: CASSVVGDWGDTQYF. In nucleotides, the CDR3 is TGTGCCAGCAGCGTCGTAGGAGACTGGGGAGATACGCAGTATTTT.

The chain recombines TRBV5-1 with TRBJ1-2; TRBD1 might be the D (5 bases). This CDR3 is built from 15 residues. CDR1 is SGHRS, CDR2 YFSETQ, per germline. Deletions cut 4 bases from V and 3 bases from J, with 16 bases between. CDR3 region: CASSPTQETHYGYTF. In nucleotides, the CDR3 is TGCGCCAGCAGCCCAACACAGGAAACCCACTATGGCTACACCTTC.

The chain combines TRBV4-2 with TRBJ1-2, with TRBD1 identical over 7 bases. V lost 11 bases and J lost 8; bases outside the gene matches: 14. Germline CDR1 and CDR2: LGHNA and YNFKEQ. CDR3 length: 13 residues. The CDR3 sequence is CAGSGQGGNGYTF. CDR3 DNA: TGTGCCGGTAGTGGGCAGGGGGGTAACGGCTACACCTTC.

The chain carries TRBV15 and TRBJ2-2; 10 bases are a match to TRBD1. CDR3 length: 18 amino acids. The trim removed 7 bases at V and 0 bases at J, leaving 11 bases unmatched. Germline values: CDR1 LNHNV, CDR2 YYDKDF (reference sequence). The CDR3 nucleotides are TGTGCCACCAACCCGGGACAGGGGTCCTTCGCGAACACCGGGGAGCTGTTTTTT. It encodes CATNPGQGSFANTGELFF.

CDR3 region: CASSLMGAIMNTEAFF. CDR3 bases: TGCGCCAGCAGCTTGATGGGGGCGATTATGAACACTGAAGCTTTCTTT. The genes are TRBV5-1 and TRBJ1-1, with D possibly being TRBD1 (6 bases). Germline values: CDR1 SGHRS, CDR2 YFSETQ. The length of the CDR3 is 16 residues. The ends were cut back, 1 base at V and 0 bases at J, with 13 bases in the middle. The full variable domain, with the rest looked up from reference TRBV5-1 and TRBJ1-1, is KAGVTQTPRYLIKTRGQQVTLSCSPISGHRSVSWYQQTPGQGLQFLFEYFSETQRNKGNFPGRFSGRQFSNSRSEMNVSTLELGDSALYLCASSLMGAIMNTEAFFGQGTRLTVV.

This clone was found once. One end of the junction fails to match germline, which may point to a read error. The chain has TRBV5-6 and TRBJ1-4; a weak D match, TRBD1 (5 bases). Looked up from germline, CDR1 is SGHDT and CDR2 is YYEEEE. This CDR3 has 15 residues. The CDR3 coding sequence is TGTGCCAGCAGCTTGGTAGGCAGGGCTAACGAAAAACTGTTTTTT. Amino acids: CASSLVGRANEKLFF.

The rearrangement links TRBV30 to TRBJ1-5; D is uncertain. V was trimmed by 0 bases and J by 7 bases, leaving 10 bases between them. This CDR3 is built from 13 residues. Germline CDR1 is GTSNPN and CDR2 is SVGIG (reference sequence). The CDR3 DNA sequence: TGTGCCTGGAGTGTTGGAACGGAGCAGCCCCAGCATTTT. Protein sequence: CAWSVGTEQPQHF.

V usage is TRBV5-6 and J usage is TRBJ2-3; 9 bases fit TRBD1. With V trimmed by 0 bases and J by 1 base, 3 bases remained unmatched. CDR3 size: 16 residues. Germline CDR1 is SGHDT and CDR2 is YYEEEE. The CDR3 spells CASSLVGDRGTDTQYF. The CDR3 bases are TGTGCCAGCAGCTTGGTAGGGGACAGGGGCACAGATACGCAGTATTTT.

This sequence joins TRBV27 and TRBJ1-2; a weak D match, TRBD1 (6 bases). V was shortened by 2 bases and J by 1 base, with 14 bases between the two germline ends. Looked up from germline, CDR1 is MNHEY and CDR2 is SMNVEV (reference sequence). This CDR3 region has 16 residues. CDR3 coding DNA: TGTGCCAGCAGTTTAGAAGGGGGAGGGATTAACTATGGCTACACCTTC. Amino acids: CASSLEGGGINYGYTF.

V and J are TRBV7-8 and TRBJ1-1; no definite D call. V gave up 6 bases and J gave up 0 bases, with 11 bases separating them. The CDR3 extends over 14 amino acids. CDR1 and CDR2 from the germline V gene are SGHVS and FQNEAQ. CDR3 protein: CASSQLQLNTEAFF. The CDR3 coding sequence is TGTGCCAGCAGTCAGCTACAGCTGAACACTGAAGCTTTCTTT.

The chain employs TRBV29-1 and TRBJ2-5; TRBD2 agrees at 14 bases. Germline V CDR1 and CDR2: SQVTM, ANQGSEA. Trimming removed 6 bases from V and 4 bases from J; junction bases left unmatched: 10. The CDR3 covers 16 residues. The CDR3 here is CSVRVPGLAGVETQYF. The CDR3 region has the DNA TGCAGCGTGAGGGTACCGGGACTAGCGGGAGTAGAGACCCAGTACTTC.

V gene TRBV5-1 combines with J gene TRBJ2-5; D is ambiguous. The V end lost 3 bases, the J end lost 1 base, and 10 bases lay between the germline ends. The CDR3 runs 14 residues. Per the germline V gene, CDR1 is SGHRS and CDR2 is YFSETQ. The CDR3 nucleotides read TGCGCCAGCAGCTCTGTCTGGGGCCAAGAGACCCAGTACTTC. This encodes CASSSVWGQETQYF.